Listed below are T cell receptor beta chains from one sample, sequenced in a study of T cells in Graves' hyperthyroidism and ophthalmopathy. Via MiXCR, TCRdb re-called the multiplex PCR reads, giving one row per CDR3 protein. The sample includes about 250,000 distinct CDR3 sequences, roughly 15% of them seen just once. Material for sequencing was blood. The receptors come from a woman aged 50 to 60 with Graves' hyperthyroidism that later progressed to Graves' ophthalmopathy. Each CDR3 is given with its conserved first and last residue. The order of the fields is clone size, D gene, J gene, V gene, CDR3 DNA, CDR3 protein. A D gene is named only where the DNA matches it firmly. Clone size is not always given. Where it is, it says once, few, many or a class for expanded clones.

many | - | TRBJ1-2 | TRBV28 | TGTGCCAGCAGTCAGCCGGGACACCCCTATGGCTACACCTTC | CASSQPGHPYGYTF
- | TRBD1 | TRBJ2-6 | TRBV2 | TGTGCCAACATGACAGGGGGGCTCTCTGGGGCCAACGTCCTGACTTTC | CANMTGGLSGANVLTF
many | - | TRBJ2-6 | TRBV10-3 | TGTGCCATCAGGATCAGTGACTCTGGGGCCAACGTCCTGACTTTC | CAIRISDSGANVLTF
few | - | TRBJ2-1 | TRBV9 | TGTGCCAGCAGCGTAGGGGGAGCGGGTGAGCAGTTCTTC | CASSVGGAGEQFF
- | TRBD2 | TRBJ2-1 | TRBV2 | TGTGCCAGCACCCCTTCTGGGGGGACTAGCGGGTCGCGGAGCTCCTACAATGAGCAGTTCTTC | CASTPSGGTSGSRSSYNEQFF
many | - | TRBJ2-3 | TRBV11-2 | TGTGCCAGCAGCTCCCGCACAGATACGCAGTATTTT | CASSSRTDTQYF
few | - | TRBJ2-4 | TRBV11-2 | TGTGCCAGCAGCTTAGTCGCGTCGCGGATTCAGTACTTC | CASSLVASRIQYF
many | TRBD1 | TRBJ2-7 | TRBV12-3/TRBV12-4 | TGTGCCAGCAGTTTACAGGGGGCGCGGAACGAGCAGTACTTC | CASSLQGARNEQYF
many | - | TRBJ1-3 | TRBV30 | TGTGCCTGGAGTGATGGGAACTCTGGAAACACCATATATTTT | CAWSDGNSGNTIYF
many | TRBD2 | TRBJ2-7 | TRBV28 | TGTGCCAGCCTACTAGCGTGGGGTAACGAGCAGTACTTC | CASLLAWGNEQYF
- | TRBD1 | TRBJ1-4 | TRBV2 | TGTGCCACCAGACAGGGAGGGCTTGAAAAACTGTTTTTT | CATRQGGLEKLFF
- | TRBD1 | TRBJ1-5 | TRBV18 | TGTGCCAGCTCACCACAGGACAGGGGAGTCGATGGGCCCCAGCATTTT | CASSPQDRGVDGPQHF
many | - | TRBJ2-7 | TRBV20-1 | TGCAGTGCTAGTAGGGGCAGTAACGACGAGCAGTACTTC | CSASRGSNDEQYF
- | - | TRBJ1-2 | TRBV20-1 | TGCAGTGCAGCGACAGTCATCCGTGTCTATGGCTACACCTTC | CSAATVIRVYGYTF
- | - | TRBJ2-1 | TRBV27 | TGTGCCAGCAGTTCCCCTATCGCCTACAATGAGCAGTTCTTC | CASSSPIAYNEQFF
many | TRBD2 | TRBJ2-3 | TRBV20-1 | TGCAGTGCTACCGACCTAGATTTTACTAGCGGGAGGGCCAGAGATACGCAGTATTTT | CSATDLDFTSGRARDTQYF
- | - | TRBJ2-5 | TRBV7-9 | TGTGCCAGCAGCTTAGGAAGCAAAGAGACCCAGTACTTC | CASSLGSKETQYF
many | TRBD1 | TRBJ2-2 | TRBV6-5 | TGTGCCAGCAGTTACCCCGGGACAGGGAGCGGGGAGCTGTTTTTT | CASSYPGTGSGELFF
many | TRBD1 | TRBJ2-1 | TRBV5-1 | TGCGCCAGCAGCCAGGTGGTATCTAACTCAGGGGGTTACAATGAGCAGTTCTTC | CASSQVVSNSGGYNEQFF
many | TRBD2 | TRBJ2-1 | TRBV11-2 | TGTGCCAGCAGCTTATCCGGCGGGAGTTATGAGCAGTTCTTC | CASSLSGGSYEQFF
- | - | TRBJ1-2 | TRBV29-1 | TGCAGCGTTAGTGCTCAGGGGAAAATCTATGGCTACACCTTC | CSVSAQGKIYGYTF
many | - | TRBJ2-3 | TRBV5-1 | TGCGCCAGCAGCCAACAGGCGGATACGCAGTATTTT | CASSQQADTQYF
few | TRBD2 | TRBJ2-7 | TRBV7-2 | TGTGCCAGCAGCTTAGTGGCGGGGGGGGACGAGCAGTACTTC | CASSLVAGGDEQYF
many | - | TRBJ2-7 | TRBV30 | TGTGCCTGGAGTGTAGTGGACGAGCAGTACTTC | CAWSVVDEQYF
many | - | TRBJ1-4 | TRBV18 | TGTGCCAGCTCACCATTCGGCAGAGAAGGGGAAAAACTGTTTTTT | CASSPFGREGEKLFF
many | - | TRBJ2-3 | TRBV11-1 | TGTGCCAGCAGCTTGAGGACTCTCACAGATACGCAGTATTTT | CASSLRTLTDTQYF
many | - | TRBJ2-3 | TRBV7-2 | TGTGCCAGTAAGCTCGCGGGGACGCGCACAGATACGCAGTATTTT | CASKLAGTRTDTQYF
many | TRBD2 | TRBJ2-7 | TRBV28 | TGTGCCAGCAGTTTTGGGATAGCGGGACTATACGAGCAGTACTTC | CASSFGIAGLYEQYF
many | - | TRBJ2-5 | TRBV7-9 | TGTGCCAGCAGCTTACTCCGGGGAGGACTCCAGTACTTC | CASSLLRGGLQYF
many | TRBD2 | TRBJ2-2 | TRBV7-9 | TGTGCCAGCAGCTCCTTCGGGAGGAACGCGAACACCGGGGAGCTGTTTTTT | CASSSFGRNANTGELFF
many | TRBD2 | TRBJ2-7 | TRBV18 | TGTGCCAGCTCAGGGACTAGTACAGGCGAGCAGTACTTC | CASSGTSTGEQYF
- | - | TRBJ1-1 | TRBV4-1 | TGCGCCAGCAGCGGTATTCTGAACACTGAAGCTTTCTTT | CASSGILNTEAFF
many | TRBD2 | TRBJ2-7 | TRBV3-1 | TGTGCCAGCAAGACGGGAGGCCGCTCCTACGAGCAGTACTTC | CASKTGGRSYEQYF
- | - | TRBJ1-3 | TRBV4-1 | TGCGCCAGCAGCCAAGTATTGACAGCAAACTCTGGAAACACCATATATTTT | CASSQVLTANSGNTIYF
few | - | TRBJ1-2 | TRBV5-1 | TGCGCCAGCAGCTCCAACCCCACAAATAACTATGGCTACACCTTC | CASSSNPTNNYGYTF
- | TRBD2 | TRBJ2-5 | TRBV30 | TGTGCCTGGAAAGAGCTCGCGGGAGTCGAGACCCAGTACTTC | CAWKELAGVETQYF
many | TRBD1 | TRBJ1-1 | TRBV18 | TGTGCCAGCTCACCACGGGACAGGGGGCCGAACACTGAAGCTTTCTTT | CASSPRDRGPNTEAFF
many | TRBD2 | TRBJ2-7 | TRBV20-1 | TGCAGTGCGCAAGGGACTAGCGCTTACGAGCAGTACTTC | CSAQGTSAYEQYF
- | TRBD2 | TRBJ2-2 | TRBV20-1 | TGCAGTGCTAGAGGGGAGGGGACCGGGGAGCTGTTTTTT | CSARGEGTGELFF
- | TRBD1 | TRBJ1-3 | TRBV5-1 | TGCGCCAGCAGCTTGAGGGGGCGCCAGGGGATAGAAGGGAGCTCTGGAAACACCATATATTTT | CASSLRGRQGIEGSSGNTIYF
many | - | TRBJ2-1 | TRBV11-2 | TGTGCCAGCAGCAGGAGGGGGGGGGTTTATTACAATGAGCAGTTCTTC | CASSRRGGVYYNEQFF
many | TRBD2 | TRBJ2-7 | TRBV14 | TGTGCCAGCAGCCAGTTCGCTAGCGGTACGACCTACGAGCAGTACTTC | CASSQFASGTTYEQYF
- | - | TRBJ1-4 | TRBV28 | TGTGCCAGCAGTCCCGTCGACGGAGGGGATGAAAAACTGTTTTTT | CASSPVDGGDEKLFF
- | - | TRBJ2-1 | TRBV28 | TGTGCCAGCACCCGGACAGCGGACTTTCTCGATGAGCAGTTCTTC | CASTRTADFLDEQFF
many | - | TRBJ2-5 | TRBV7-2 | TGTGCCAGCAGCACGTACCAAGAGACCCAGTACTTC | CASSTYQETQYF